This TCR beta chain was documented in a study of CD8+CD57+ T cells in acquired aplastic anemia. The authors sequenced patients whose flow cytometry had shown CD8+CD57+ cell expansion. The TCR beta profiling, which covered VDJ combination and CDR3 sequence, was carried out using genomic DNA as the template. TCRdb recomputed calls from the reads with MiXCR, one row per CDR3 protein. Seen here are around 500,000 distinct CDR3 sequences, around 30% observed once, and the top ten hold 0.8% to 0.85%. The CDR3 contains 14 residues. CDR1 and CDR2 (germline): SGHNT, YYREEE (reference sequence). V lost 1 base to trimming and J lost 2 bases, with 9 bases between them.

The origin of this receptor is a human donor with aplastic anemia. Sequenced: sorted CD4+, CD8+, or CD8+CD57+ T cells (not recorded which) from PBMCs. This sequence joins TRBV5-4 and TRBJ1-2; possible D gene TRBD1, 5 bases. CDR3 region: CASSLIDSNYGYTF. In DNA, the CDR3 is TGTGCCAGCAGCTTGATAGACAGCAACTATGGCTACACCTTC.